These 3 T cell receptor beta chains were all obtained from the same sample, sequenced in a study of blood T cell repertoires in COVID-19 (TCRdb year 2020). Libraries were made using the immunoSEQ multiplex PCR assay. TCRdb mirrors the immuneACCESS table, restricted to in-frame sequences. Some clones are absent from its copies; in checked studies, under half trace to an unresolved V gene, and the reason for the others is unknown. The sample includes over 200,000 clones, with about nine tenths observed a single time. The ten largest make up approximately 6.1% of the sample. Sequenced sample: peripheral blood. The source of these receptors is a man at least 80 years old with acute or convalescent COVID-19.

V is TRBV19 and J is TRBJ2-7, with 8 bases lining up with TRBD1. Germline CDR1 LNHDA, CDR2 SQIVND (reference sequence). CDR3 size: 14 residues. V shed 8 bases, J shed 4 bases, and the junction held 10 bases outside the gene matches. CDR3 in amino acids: CASAQTGVFYEQYF. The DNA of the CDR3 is TGTGCCAGTGCCCAGACAGGGGTTTTTTACGAGCAGTACTTC.

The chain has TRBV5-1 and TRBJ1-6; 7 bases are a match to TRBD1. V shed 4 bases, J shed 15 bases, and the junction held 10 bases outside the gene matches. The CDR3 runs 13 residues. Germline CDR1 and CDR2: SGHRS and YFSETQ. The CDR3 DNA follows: TGCGCCAGCAGCCAAATAGGGGGCGGTTTCCTCCACTTT. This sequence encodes CASSQIGGGFLHF.

The CDR3 is CASRRGLAGNTGELFF. The CDR3 coding sequence is TGTGCCAGCAGAAGGGGACTAGCGGGAAACACCGGGGAGCTGTTTTTT. V gene TRBV7-2 combines with J gene TRBJ2-2, with 13 nucleotides matching TRBD2. The V segment lost 6 bases and the J segment 2 bases; nucleotides outside the gene matches: 3. CDR1 and CDR2 from the germline V gene are SGHTA and FQGNSA. This CDR3 comprises 16 residues.